The clone carrying this TCR beta chain was observed a handful of times. Time point: patch test 2, 6 weeks after DPC sensitization. Treatment indicated: therapeutic diphenylcyclopropenone sensitization with weekly scalp DPC. These data are taken from a study of human T cells and chemical hapten exposure. TCRdb re-derived calls from the RACE reads in MiXCR, one entry per CDR3 protein. The repertoire has about 140,000 distinct CDR3 sequences, over 9.5% of them found once; the top ten carry around 1.4%. Germline V gives CDR1 LNHDA, CDR2 SQIVND (reference sequence). The CDR3 sequence is 15 residues long. Between the trimmed V and J ends, which lost 3 bases and 3 bases, there was a span of 14 bases.

The source of this sequence is a woman aged 50 to 65 with alopecia areata. Some clones in this sample may be carry-over from other donors' samples. The chain links TRBV19 to TRBJ2-5; TRBD1 is a possible D gene (6 bases). The source material was whole blood, sampled in connection with sensitization to the hapten diphenylcyclopropenone (DPC). This CDR3 reads CASSIATGPKETQYF. The CDR3 nucleotides are TGTGCCAGTAGTATCGCGACAGGACCCAAAGAGACCCAGTACTTC.